This TCR beta chain was found in a study of blood T cell repertoires in COVID-19. Study summary: The United States, Italy and Spain supplied acute and convalescent COVID-19 samples. Nucleic acid was either cDNA or gDNA, and it came from T cells, B-cell-depleted T cells, or PBMCs.

Original methodology: Researchers report that nucleated cell counts were estimated from reference gene primer amplification. Profiled with immunoSEQ multiplex PCR; TCRdb holds only in-frame clones, not every one. That table is the source of V, J and clone size, and D and trimming were worked out from the DNA. In the table there are 25,000 to 35,000 clones, about 80% of which are singletons. The CDR3 extends over 15 amino acids. The germline V gene encodes CDR1 GTSNPN and CDR2 SVGIG (reference sequence). The V and J ends lost 0 bases and 2 bases respectively, with 11 bases between them. This clone was observed once.

This sequence originates from a woman aged 70-85 years with acute or convalescent COVID-19. Sample: peripheral blood. The genes are TRBV30 and TRBJ1-3; tentative D call: TRBD1 (6 bases). The DNA of the CDR3 is TGTGCCTGGAGTGTAGGGGGAAGCACTGGAAACACCATATATTTT. Its protein is CAWSVGGSTGNTIYF.